This T cell receptor beta chain was observed in a study of T cells in localized non-small cell lung cancer. TCRdb's table, derived via immunoSEQ multiplex PCR, lists solely in-frame clones and lacks some. The repertoire consists of 55,000 to 80,000 clones, with 80% to 90% occurring once and the leading ten covering about 13%. Germline loops: CDR1 SGHRS, CDR2 YFSETQ. The CDR3 consists of 15 residues. The V gene end was trimmed by 0 bases and the J gene end by 5 bases; junction bases not matched to a gene: 5. This receptor was obtained from an older female donor with stage I lung adenocarcinoma. The rearrangement uses TRBV5-1 and TRBJ2-5, with 9 bases fitting TRBD1. Sequences were derived from peripheral blood, sampled before any cancer treatment. The chain's CDR3 is CASSLGTGGRETQYF. The CDR3 DNA sequence: TGCGCCAGCAGCTTGGGAACAGGGGGCAGGGAGACCCAGTACTTC.